This is a list of T cell receptor beta chains from one sample in a study of cytomegalovirus exposure and HLA in healthy donors. TCRdb's table, derived via immunoSEQ multiplex PCR, lists solely in-frame clones and lacks some. The profile shows approximately 100,000 clones, 60% to 85% of them singletons. Sample: PBMCs. The receptors here all came from a male donor in good health and CMV-seropositive. Both conserved end residues are part of each CDR3.

v_call: TRBV29-1; cdr3_aa: CSVERQGLASNEQYF
v_call: TRBV29-1; cdr3_aa: CSVAQGWETQYF
v_call: TRBV9; cdr3_aa: CASKGTGTSPLHF
v_call: TRBV7-8; cdr3_aa: CASSSLAGGHLYTDTQYF
v_call: TRBV25-1; cdr3_aa: CASRGQGGTEAFF
v_call: TRBV7-3; cdr3_aa: CASSLEGGSGNTIYF
v_call: TRBV10-3; cdr3_aa: CAISEGGWTEAFF
v_call: TRBV6-1; cdr3_aa: CASSDSSYEQYF
v_call: TRBV19; cdr3_aa: CASSTTGTGGGNQPQHF
v_call: TRBV4-2; cdr3_aa: CASSQDYGGAGDTQYF
v_call: TRBV19; cdr3_aa: CASSPRRDSGANVLTF
v_call: TRBV2; cdr3_aa: CASQDSGVDGYTF
v_call: TRBV15; cdr3_aa: CATAGGALQETQYF
v_call: TRBV27; cdr3_aa: CASSPTSSYTYNEQFF
v_call: TRBV2; cdr3_aa: CASSGYGYTF
v_call: TRBV7-2; cdr3_aa: CASRRVSGKLSITGELFF
v_call: TRBV7-8; cdr3_aa: CASSSPWHSYNEQFF
v_call: TRBV29-1; cdr3_aa: CSVEVQDREPYEQYF
v_call: TRBV4-3; cdr3_aa: CASSQEARGRRISEQYF
v_call: TRBV28; cdr3_aa: CASSLGAGPNYGYTF
v_call: TRBV10-3; cdr3_aa: CAISEGARTEAFF
v_call: TRBV5-4; cdr3_aa: CASSLAGGSQPQHF
v_call: TRBV29-1; cdr3_aa: CSGRGQFQETQYF
v_call: TRBV5-1; cdr3_aa: CASSLALTGQPEAFF
v_call: TRBV11-3; cdr3_aa: CASSPTDGGEQYF
v_call: TRBV7-6; cdr3_aa: CASSANRATNEKLFF
v_call: TRBV5-1; cdr3_aa: CASSLGLAGVVSYEQYF
v_call: TRBV5-1; cdr3_aa: CASSSLTGRETQYF
v_call: TRBV5-8; cdr3_aa: CASSVRGTGANVLTF
v_call: TRBV29-1; cdr3_aa: CSAKQGAPITEAFF
v_call: TRBV19; cdr3_aa: CASSSLNRGRPFWQFF
v_call: TRBV5-4; cdr3_aa: CASSKQGAMGNTEAFF
v_call: TRBV10-2; cdr3_aa: CASSHSYEQYF
v_call: TRBV29-1; cdr3_aa: CSVVRGAAKNIQYF
v_call: TRBV5-4; cdr3_aa: CASSSASGSGTDTQYF
v_call: TRBV5-4; cdr3_aa: CASSAMERRNTDTQYF
v_call: TRBV2; cdr3_aa: CASSENNEQFF
v_call: TRBV7-8; cdr3_aa: CASTSPQETQYF
v_call: TRBV25-1; cdr3_aa: CASTSGGAMGSTDTQYF
v_call: TRBV28; cdr3_aa: CASLGGELGPYNEQFF
v_call: TRBV18; cdr3_aa: CASSRTGTSNQPQHF
v_call: TRBV7-2; cdr3_aa: CASSLIPGGIVSYEQYF
v_call: TRBV6-6; cdr3_aa: CASSYRGLGGNTIYF
v_call: TRBV28; cdr3_aa: CASTSQRPGLKPSGANVLTF
v_call: TRBV6-5; cdr3_aa: CASTSGALYNEQFF
v_call: TRBV7-3; cdr3_aa: CASSLGGASYNEQFF
v_call: TRBV5-4; cdr3_aa: CASSSGWLNTEAFF
v_call: TRBV28; cdr3_aa: CASTTQPGGVSTEAFF
v_call: TRBV7-2; cdr3_aa: CASSPGGPISYEQYF
v_call: TRBV27; cdr3_aa: CASSFPGSNEQFF
v_call: TRBV7-9; cdr3_aa: CASSPRTSSYNEQFF
v_call: TRBV5-1; cdr3_aa: CASGREEGNEQFF
v_call: TRBV9; cdr3_aa: CASSFGGGTSYEQYF
v_call: TRBV5-4; cdr3_aa: CASSLAGQGEYGYPF
v_call: TRBV25-1; cdr3_aa: CASSESTGDYGYTF